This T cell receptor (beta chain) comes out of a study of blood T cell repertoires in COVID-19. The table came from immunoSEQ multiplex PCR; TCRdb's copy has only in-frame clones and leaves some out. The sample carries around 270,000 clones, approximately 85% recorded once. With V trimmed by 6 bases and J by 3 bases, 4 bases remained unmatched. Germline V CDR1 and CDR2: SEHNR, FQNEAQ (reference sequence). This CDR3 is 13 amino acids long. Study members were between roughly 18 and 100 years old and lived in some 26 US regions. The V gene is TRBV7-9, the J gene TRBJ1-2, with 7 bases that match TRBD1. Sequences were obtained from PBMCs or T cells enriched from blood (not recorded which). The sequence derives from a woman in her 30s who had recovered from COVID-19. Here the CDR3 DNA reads TGTGCCAGCAGAAATGACAGGGACTATGGCTACACCTTC. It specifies CASRNDRDYGYTF.